Below, one TCR beta chain is given with its context. This record belongs to a study of OX40 agonist ivuxolimab in advanced cancers. Assay: immunoSEQ multiplex PCR; the TCRdb copy retains only in-frame clones and omits some. The sample lists around 40,000 clones; around 89% were seen once. Trimming took off 1 base at V and 1 base at J, with 9 bases between the two ends. Germline CDR1 is SEHNR and CDR2 is FQNEAQ (reference sequence). The CDR3 extends over 15 amino acids. The clonotype was recovered from an adult with an advanced solid tumor such as melanoma, head and neck, liver or kidney cancer. Sequencing used CD4+ or CD8+ T cells sorted from blood, obtained in a trial of the OX40 agonist ivuxolimab. The gene calls are TRBV7-9 and TRBJ2-3; D is possibly TRBD1 or TRBD2 (5 bases each). For the CDR3, the DNA is TGTGCCAGCAGCTTAGGGGACGGAGGCACAGATACGCAGTATTTT. This encodes CASSLGDGGTDTQYF.